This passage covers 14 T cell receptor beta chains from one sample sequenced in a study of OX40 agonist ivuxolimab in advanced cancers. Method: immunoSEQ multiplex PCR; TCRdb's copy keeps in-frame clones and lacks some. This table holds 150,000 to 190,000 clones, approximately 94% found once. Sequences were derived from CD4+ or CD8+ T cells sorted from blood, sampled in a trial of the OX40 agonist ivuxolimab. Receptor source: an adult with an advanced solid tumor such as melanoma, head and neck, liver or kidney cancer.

CDR3 in DNA: TGTGCCAGCAGATGGGACAGCTCTTATGGCTACACCTTC. It codes for CASRWDSSYGYTF. The V and J genes are TRBV11-2 and TRBJ1-2, with 7 bases aligning to TRBD1. With V trimmed by 6 bases and J by 5 bases, 6 bases remained unmatched. This CDR3 region has 13 residues. In germline, CDR1 is SGHAT, CDR2 FQNNGV.

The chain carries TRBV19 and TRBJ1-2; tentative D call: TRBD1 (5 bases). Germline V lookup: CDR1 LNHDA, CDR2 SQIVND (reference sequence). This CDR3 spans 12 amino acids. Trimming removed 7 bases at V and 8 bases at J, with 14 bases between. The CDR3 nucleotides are TGTGCCAGTACTAACAGAGGGGACGGCTACACCTTC. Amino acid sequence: CASTNRGDGYTF.

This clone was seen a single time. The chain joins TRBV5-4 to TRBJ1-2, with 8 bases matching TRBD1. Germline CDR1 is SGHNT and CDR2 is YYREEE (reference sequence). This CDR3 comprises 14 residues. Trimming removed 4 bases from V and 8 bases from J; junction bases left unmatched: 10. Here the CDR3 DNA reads TGTGCCAGCAGCCTAGACAGGGGCGGGGGGGGCTACACCTTC. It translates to CASSLDRGGGGYTF.

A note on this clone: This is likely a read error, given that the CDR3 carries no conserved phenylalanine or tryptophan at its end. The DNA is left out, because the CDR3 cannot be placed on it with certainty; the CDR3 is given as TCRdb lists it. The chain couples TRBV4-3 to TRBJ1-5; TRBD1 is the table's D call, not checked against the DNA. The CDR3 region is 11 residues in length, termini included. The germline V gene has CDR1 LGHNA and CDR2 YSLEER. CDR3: CASPYFDRRVC.

For the CDR3, the DNA is TGCGCCAGCAGCTCACCCGGGGCGTCCGAGAGCTACACCTTC. It translates to CASSSPGASESYTF. The chain employs TRBV5-1 and TRBJ1-2; possibly TRBD1 for D (5 bases). The CDR3 is 14 amino acids. V was pared by 3 bases and J by 9 bases, with 18 bases between. CDR1 is SGHRS and CDR2 is YFSETQ in the germline V gene. Full variable domain (remainder filled in from reference TRBV5-1 and TRBJ1-2): KAGVTQTPRYLIKTRGQQVTLSCSPISGHRSVSWYQQTPGQGLQFLFEYFSETQRNKGNFPGRFSGRQFSNSRSEMNVSTLELGDSALYLCASSSPGASESYTFGSGTRLTVV.

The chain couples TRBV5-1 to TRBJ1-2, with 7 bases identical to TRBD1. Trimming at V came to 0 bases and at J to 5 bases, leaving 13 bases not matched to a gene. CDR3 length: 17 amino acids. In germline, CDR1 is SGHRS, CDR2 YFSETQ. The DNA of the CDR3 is TGCGCCAGCAGCTTGGCCATAGGAGGGGGCGGCTTTTATGGCTACACCTTC. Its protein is CASSLAIGGGGFYGYTF.

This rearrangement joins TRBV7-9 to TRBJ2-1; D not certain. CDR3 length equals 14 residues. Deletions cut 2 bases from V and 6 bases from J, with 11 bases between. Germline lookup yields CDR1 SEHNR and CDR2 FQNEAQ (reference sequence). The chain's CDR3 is CASSLRPATNEQFF. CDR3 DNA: TGTGCCAGCAGCTTACGCCCCGCGACCAATGAGCAGTTCTTC.

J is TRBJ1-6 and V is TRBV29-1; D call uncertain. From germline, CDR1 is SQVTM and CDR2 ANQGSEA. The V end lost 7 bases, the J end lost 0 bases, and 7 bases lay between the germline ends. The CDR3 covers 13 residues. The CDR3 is CSASSSYNSPLHF. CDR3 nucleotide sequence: TGCAGCGCGTCCAGCTCCTATAATTCACCCCTCCACTTT.

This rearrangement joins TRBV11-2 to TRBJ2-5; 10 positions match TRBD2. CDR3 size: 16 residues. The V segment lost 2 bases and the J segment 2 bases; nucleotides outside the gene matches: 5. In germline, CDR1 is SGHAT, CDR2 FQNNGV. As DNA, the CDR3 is TGTGCCAGCAGCTTAAGTCCTAGCGGGGGACAAGAGACCCAGTACTTC. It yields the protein CASSLSPSGGQETQYF.

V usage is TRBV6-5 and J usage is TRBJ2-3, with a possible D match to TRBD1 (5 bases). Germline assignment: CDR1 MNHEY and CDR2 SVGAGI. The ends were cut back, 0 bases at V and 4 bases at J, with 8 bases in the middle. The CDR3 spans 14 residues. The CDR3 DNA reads TGTGCCAGCAGTTACTCGTTAGGGGCAGATACGCAGTATTTT. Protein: CASSYSLGADTQYF.

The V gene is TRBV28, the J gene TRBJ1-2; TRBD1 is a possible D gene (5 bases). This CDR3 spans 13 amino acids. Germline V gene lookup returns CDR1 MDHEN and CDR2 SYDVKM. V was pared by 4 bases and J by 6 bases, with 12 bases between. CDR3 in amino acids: CASSSGTGHGYTF. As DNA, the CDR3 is TGTGCCAGCAGTTCCGGGACCGGTCATGGCTACACCTTC.

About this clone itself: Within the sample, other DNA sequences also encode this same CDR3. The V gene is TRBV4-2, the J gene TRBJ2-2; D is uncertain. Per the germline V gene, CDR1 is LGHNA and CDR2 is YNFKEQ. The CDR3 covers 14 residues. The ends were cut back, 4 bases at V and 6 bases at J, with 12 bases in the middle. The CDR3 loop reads CASSLRRVPGELFF. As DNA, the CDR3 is TGTGCCAGCAGCCTGAGACGAGTCCCCGGGGAGCTGTTTTTT.

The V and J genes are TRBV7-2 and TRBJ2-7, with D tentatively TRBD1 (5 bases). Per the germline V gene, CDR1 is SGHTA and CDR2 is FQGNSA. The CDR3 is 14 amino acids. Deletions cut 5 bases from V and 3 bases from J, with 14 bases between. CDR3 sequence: CASSGVTTGYEQYF. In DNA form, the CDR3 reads TGTGCCAGCAGCGGGGTGACAACAGGCTACGAGCAGTACTTC.

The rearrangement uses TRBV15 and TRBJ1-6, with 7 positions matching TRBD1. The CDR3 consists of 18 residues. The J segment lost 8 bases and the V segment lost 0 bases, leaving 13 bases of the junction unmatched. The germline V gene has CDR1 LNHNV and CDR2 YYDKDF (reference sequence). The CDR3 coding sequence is TGTGCCACCAGCAGAGAGAGGGGACAGTCCGTAGTGGATTCACCCCTCCACTTT. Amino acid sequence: CATSRERGQSVVDSPLHF.